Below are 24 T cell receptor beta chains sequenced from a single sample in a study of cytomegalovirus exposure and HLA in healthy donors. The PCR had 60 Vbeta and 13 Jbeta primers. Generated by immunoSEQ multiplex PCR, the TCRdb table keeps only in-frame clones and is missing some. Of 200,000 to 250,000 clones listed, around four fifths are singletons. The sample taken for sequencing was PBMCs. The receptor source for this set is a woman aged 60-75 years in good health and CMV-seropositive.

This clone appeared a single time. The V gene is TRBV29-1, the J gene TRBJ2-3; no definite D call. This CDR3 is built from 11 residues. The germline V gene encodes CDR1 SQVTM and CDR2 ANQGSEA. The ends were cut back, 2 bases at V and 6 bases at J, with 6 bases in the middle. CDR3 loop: CSVENMDTQYF. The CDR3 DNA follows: TGCAGCGTTGAAAATATGGATACGCAGTATTTT.

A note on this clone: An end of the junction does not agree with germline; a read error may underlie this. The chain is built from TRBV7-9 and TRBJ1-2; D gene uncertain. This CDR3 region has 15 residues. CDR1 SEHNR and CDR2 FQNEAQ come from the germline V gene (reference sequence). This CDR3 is CSSSTRSLPEDGYTF. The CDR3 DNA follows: TGTTCCAGCAGCACCAGAAGCCTACCGGAGGATGGCTACACCTTC.

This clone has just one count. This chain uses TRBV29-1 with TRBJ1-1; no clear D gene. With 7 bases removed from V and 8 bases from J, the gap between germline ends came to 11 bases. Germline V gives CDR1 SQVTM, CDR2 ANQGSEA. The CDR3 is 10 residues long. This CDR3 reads CSGENEEAFF. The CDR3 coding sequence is TGCAGCGGGGAGAACGAGGAAGCTTTCTTT. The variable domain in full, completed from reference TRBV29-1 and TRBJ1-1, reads SAVISQKPSRDICQRGTSLTIQCQVDSQVTMMFWYRQQPGQSLTLIATANQGSEATYESGFVIDKFPISRPNLTFSTLTVSNMSPEDSSIYLCSGENEEAFFGQGTRLTVV.

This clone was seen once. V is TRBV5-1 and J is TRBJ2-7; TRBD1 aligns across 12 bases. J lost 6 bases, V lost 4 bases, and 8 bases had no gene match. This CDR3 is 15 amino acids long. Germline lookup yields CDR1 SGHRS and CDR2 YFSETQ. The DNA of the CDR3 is TGCGCCAGCAGCCCTGGGGGGACAGGGGGCCTCGAGCAGTACTTC. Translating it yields CASSPGGTGGLEQYF.

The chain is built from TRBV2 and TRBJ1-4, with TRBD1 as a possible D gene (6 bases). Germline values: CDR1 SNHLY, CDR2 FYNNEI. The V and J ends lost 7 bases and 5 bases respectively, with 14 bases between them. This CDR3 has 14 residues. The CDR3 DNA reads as TGTGCCAGCAAGGGAGACAGGCCCAATGAAAAACTGTTTTTT. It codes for CASKGDRPNEKLFF.

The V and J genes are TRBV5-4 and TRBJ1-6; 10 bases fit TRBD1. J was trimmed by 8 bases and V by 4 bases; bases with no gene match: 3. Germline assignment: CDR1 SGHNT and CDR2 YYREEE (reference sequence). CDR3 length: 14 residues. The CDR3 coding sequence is TGTGCCAGCAGCACGGACAGGGGGGATTCACCCCTCCACTTT. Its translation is CASSTDRGDSPLHF.

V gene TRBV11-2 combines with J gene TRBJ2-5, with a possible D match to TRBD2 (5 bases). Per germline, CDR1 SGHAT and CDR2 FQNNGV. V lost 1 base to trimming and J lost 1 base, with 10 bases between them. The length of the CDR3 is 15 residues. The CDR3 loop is CASSLGGRLQETQYF. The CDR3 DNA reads TGTGCCAGCAGCTTAGGAGGGAGACTCCAAGAGACCCAGTACTTC.

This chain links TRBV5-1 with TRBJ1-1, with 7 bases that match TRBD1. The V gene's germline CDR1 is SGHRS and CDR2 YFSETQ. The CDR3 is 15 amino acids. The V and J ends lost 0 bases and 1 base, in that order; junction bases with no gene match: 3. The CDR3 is CASSLAPGGNTEAFF. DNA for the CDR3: TGCGCCAGCAGCTTGGCCCCAGGGGGGAACACTGAAGCTTTCTTT.

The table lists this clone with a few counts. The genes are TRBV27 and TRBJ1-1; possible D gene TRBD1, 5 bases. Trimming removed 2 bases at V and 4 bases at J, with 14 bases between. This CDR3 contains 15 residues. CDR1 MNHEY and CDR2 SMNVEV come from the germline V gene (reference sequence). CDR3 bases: TGTGCCAGCAGTTTACGGGGGTCGGGGGGCACTGAAGCTTTCTTT. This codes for CASSLRGSGGTEAFF.

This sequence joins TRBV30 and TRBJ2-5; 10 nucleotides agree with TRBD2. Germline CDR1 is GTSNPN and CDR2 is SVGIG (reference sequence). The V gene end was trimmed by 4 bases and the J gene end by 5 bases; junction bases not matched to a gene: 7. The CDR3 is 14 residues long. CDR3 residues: CAWNGLAGAETQYF. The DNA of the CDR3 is TGTGCCTGGAACGGGCTAGCGGGAGCCGAGACCCAGTACTTC.

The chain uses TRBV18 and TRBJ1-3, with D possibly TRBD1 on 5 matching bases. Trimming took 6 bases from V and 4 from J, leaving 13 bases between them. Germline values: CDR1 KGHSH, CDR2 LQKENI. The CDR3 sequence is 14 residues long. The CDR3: CASSPLGRGNTIYF. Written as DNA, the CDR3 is TGTGCCAGCTCCCCTCTGGGGCGAGGAAACACCATATATTTT.

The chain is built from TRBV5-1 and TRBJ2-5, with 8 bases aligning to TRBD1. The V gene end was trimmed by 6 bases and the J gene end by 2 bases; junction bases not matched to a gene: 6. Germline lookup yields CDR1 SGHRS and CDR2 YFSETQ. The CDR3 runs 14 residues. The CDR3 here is CASTSGQGQETQYF. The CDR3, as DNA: TGCGCCAGCACCTCCGGACAGGGACAAGAGACCCAGTACTTC.

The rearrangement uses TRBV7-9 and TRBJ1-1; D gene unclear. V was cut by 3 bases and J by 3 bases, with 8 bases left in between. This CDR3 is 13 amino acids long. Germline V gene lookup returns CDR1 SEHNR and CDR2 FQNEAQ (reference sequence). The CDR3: CASSFIRDTEAFF. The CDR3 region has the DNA TGTGCCAGCAGCTTCATACGGGACACTGAAGCTTTCTTT.

The CDR3 spells CASSRTGREQYF. Written as DNA, the CDR3 is TGTGCCAGCAGCAGGACAGGGCGTGAGCAGTACTTC. The chain combines TRBV7-2 with TRBJ2-7, with TRBD1 matching 8 bases. The CDR3 covers 12 residues. The ends lost 5 bases at V and 7 bases at J; junction bases unmatched: 4. CDR1 SGHTA and CDR2 FQGNSA come from the germline V gene. The complete variable domain, with remaining parts taken from reference TRBV7-2 and TRBJ2-7, reads GAGVSQSPSNKVTEKGKDVELRCDPISGHTALYWYRQSLGQGLEFLIYFQGNSAPDKSGLPSDRFSAERTGGSVSTLTIQRTQQEDSAVYLCASSRTGREQYFGPGTRLTVT.

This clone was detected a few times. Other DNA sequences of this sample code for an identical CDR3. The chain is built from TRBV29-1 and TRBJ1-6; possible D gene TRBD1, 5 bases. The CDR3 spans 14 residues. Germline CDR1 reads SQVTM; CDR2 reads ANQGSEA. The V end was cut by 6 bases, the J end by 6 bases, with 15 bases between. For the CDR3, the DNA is TGCAGCGTCGCCCCGGGGGGAGGTAATTCACCCCTCCACTTT. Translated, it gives CSVAPGGGNSPLHF.

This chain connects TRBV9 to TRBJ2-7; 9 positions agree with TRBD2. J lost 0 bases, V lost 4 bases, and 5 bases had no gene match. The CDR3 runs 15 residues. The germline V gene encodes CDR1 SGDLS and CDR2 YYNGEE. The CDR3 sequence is CASSSLAGVSYEQYF. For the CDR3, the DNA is TGTGCCAGCAGCTCCTTAGCGGGAGTCTCCTACGAGCAGTACTTC.

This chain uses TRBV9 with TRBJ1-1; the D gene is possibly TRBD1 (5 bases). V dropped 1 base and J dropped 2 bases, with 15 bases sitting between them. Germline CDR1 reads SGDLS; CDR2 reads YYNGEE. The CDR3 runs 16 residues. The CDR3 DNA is TGTGCCAGCAGCGTACCAATCCGCGGGGGAAACACTGAAGCTTTCTTT. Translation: CASSVPIRGGNTEAFF.

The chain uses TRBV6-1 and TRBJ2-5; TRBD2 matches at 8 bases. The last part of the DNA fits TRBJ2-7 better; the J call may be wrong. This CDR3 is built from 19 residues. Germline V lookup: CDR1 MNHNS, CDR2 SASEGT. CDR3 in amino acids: CASSGPISGESPIGNEQYF. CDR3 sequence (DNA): TGTGCCAGCAGTGGGCCCATTAGCGGGGAAAGTCCCATTGGGAACGAGCAGTACTTC.

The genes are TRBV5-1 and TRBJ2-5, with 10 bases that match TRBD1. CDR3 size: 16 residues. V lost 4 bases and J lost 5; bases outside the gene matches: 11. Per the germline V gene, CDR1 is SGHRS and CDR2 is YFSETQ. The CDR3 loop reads CASSLPGQGPGETQYF. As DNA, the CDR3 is TGCGCCAGCAGCCTTCCGGGACAGGGGCCCGGGGAGACCCAGTACTTC.

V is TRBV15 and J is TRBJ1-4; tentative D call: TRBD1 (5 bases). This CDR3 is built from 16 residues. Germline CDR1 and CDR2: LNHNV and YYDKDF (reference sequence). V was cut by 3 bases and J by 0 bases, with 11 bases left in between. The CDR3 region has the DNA TGTGCCACCAGCAGCGGAGACAGTGCAACTAATGAAAAACTGTTTTTT. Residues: CATSSGDSATNEKLFF.

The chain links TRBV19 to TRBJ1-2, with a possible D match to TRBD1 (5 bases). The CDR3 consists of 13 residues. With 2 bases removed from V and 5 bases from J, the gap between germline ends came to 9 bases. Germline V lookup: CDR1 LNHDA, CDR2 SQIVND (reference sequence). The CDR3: CASSISGSYGYTF. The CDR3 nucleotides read TGTGCCAGTAGTATATCAGGGTCATATGGCTACACCTTC.

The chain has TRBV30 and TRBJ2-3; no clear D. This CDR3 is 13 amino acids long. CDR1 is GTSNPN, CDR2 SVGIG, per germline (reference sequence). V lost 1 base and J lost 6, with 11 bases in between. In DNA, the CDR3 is TGTGCCTGGAGTGCCCCAGATTCTGATACGCAGTATTTT. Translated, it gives CAWSAPDSDTQYF.

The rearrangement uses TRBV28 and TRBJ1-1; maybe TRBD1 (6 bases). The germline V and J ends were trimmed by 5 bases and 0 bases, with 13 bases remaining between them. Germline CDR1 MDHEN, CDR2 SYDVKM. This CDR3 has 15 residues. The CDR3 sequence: CASSPRTVLNTEAFF. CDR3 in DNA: TGTGCCAGCAGTCCTCGGACAGTTTTGAACACTGAAGCTTTCTTT.

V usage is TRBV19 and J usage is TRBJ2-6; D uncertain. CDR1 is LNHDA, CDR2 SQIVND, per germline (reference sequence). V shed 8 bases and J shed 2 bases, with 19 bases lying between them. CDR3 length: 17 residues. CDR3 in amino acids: CASRWSLARTGANVLTF. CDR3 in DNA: TGTGCCAGTCGTTGGTCTTTAGCTAGAACTGGGGCCAACGTCCTGACTTTC.